The following is a T cell receptor (beta chain) sequence with its context. Its specificity is not known. Primers included in the PCR were 60 Vbeta and 13 Jbeta primers. The protocol was immunoSEQ multiplex PCR, while the TCRdb copy is restricted to in-frame clones and leaves out a portion. The sample carries about 130,000 clones, 81% recorded once. V dropped 8 bases and J dropped 1; count of bases not matched to a gene: 13. CDR1 and CDR2 from the germline V gene are ENHRY and SYGVKD. CDR3 length: 16 amino acids. This sample is part of a study of cytomegalovirus exposure and HLA in healthy donors. Study outcomes and limitations: The authors later found most CMV-associated TCR beta chains appeared HLA-restricted. Accurate predictions that matched the HLA-A and HLA-B alleles of most subjects were reportedly made from TCR beta sequences. Within the data, a cluster of highly shared sequence variants was likely a sequencing artifact.

The V and J genes are TRBV10-3 and TRBJ1-1, with 7 bases fitting TRBD1. This TCR came from a young man in good health and CMV-seropositive. Sequenced sample: PBMCs. CDR3 amino acids: CAIAKGATIANTEAFF. The CDR3 DNA sequence: TGTGCCATCGCCAAGGGGGCGACGATAGCGAACACTGAAGCTTTCTTT.